Included here is one T cell receptor beta chain sequence, with context. The data belong to a study of cytomegalovirus exposure and HLA in healthy donors. Across the study: Genotyping showed approximately 81% of some 400 donors falling in the Caucasian-associated ancestry cluster.

Both 60 Vbeta primers and 13 Jbeta primers went into the PCR. The table came from immunoSEQ multiplex PCR; TCRdb's copy has only in-frame clones and leaves some out. This sample's table has under 90,000 clones. CDR3 length: 13 amino acids. Germline V gives CDR1 MNHEY, CDR2 SVGAGI. With V trimmed by 4 bases and J by 9 bases, 6 bases remained unmatched. This clonotype was obtained from a man in his forties or fifties in good health and CMV-seropositive. The chain uses TRBV6-5 and TRBJ1-1; 9 bases match TRBD1. Input material: PBMCs. DNA of the CDR3: TGTGCCAGCAGTTTCGGACAGGGGCGTCAAGCTTTCTTT. Amino acids: CASSFGQGRQAFF.